Many counts were recorded for the clone carrying this T cell receptor (beta chain). Its antigen is still unknown. The data were obtained in a study of blood T cells in healthy people across ages. Findings and caveats of the study: With age, beta diversity per million T cells declined roughly linearly, significantly by 40. Any conclusive comparison of naive versus antigen-experienced cells was prevented by using unsorted PBMCs. More naive CD4+ cells and higher diversity were found in long-lived than in aged donors.

The CDR3 extends over 15 amino acids. The ends lost 7 bases at V and 5 bases at J; junction bases unmatched: 11. Germline CDR1 reads SGHTA; CDR2 reads FQGNSA. Each sample provided at least 5.5 micrograms of extracted total RNA. Sample-barcoded 5' priming and a J-beta primer mix drove a second PCR of roughly 6 to 12 cycles. MiXCR, run by TCRdb on the 5' RACE reads, gives a single entry per CDR3 protein. The table lists 800,000 to 900,000 distinct CDR3 sequences, 62% of them singletons. The chain carries TRBV7-2 and TRBJ2-3; TRBD2 aligns across 8 bases. This sequence originates from a man aged 25 to 40 in good health. The sample consisted of blood. The CDR3 reads CASTLGRGAVDTQYF. The CDR3 DNA is TGTGCCAGCACCCTAGGGCGGGGGGCTGTAGATACGCAGTATTTT.